A single sample is the source of the 4 T cell receptor beta chains below, sequenced in a study of blood T cell repertoires in COVID-19. Clones were read by immunoSEQ multiplex PCR, and TCRdb kept only the in-frame ones, dropping some. The sample consists of some 200,000 clones, about 87% of them appearing once. Sequenced sample: PBMCs or T cells enriched from blood (not recorded which). All receptors come from a woman between 25 and 40 years old who had recovered from COVID-19.

V is TRBV4-3 and J is TRBJ2-4; 13 nucleotides agree with TRBD2. The CDR3 loop spans 18 amino acids. With V trimmed by 0 bases and J by 8 bases, 10 bases remained unmatched. Germline values: CDR1 LGHNA, CDR2 YSLEER. In DNA, the CDR3 is TGCGCCAGCAGCCAAGAGGGGACTAGCGGGGCCCTAGGGGACATTCAGTACTTC. Amino acids: CASSQEGTSGALGDIQYF.

The rearrangement joins TRBV5-4 to TRBJ1-2; possible D gene TRBD1, 6 bases. CDR3 length: 13 residues. The germline gives CDR1 SGHNT, CDR2 YYREEE (reference sequence). The germline V and J ends were trimmed by 2 bases and 6 bases, with 11 bases remaining between them. CDR3 nucleotides: TGTGCCAGCAGCTTTACAGGGATGGATGGCTACACCTTC. Its protein product is CASSFTGMDGYTF.

The chain has TRBV18 and TRBJ1-3; perhaps TRBD1 as D (5 bases). Between the trimmed V and J ends, which lost 8 bases and 2 bases, there was a span of 16 bases. CDR3 length: 15 amino acids. The germline CDR1 and CDR2 sequences are KGHSH and LQKENI. CDR3 in DNA: TGTGCCAGCCCCACGGGCCAGGGAACTGGAAACACCATATATTTT. Its protein is CASPTGQGTGNTIYF.

Only one count was recorded for this clone. V and J are TRBV4-3 and TRBJ1-4, with TRBD1 matching over 10 bases. Germline CDR1 and CDR2: LGHNA and YSLEER. This CDR3 spans 14 amino acids. Trimming took 5 bases from V and 10 from J; bases not matched to a gene: 7. The CDR3 DNA is TGCGCCAGCAGCTCCGGGACAGGGGCTGGAAAACTGTTTTTT. As protein: CASSSGTGAGKLFF.